These 16 T cell receptor beta chains share one sample of origin, sequenced in a study of blood T cell repertoires in COVID-19 (dated by TCRdb to 2018 to 2021). The library was built by means of the immunoSEQ multiplex PCR assay. TCRdb holds this immuneACCESS table with in-frame rearrangements only. Some clones are missing; in checked studies, unresolved V genes explain under half, and the rest has no known cause. The sample has 260,000 or so clones on record, around 90% of them singletons. Together, the top ten hold around 0.7% of the sample. The specimen sequenced was peripheral blood. The receptors originated from a human donor in a cohort sampled during active COVID-19.

The chain uses TRBV6-5 and TRBJ2-7, with D possibly TRBD1 on 5 matching bases. Per the germline V gene, CDR1 is MNHEY and CDR2 is SVGAGI. The CDR3 covers 16 residues. Trimming removed 2 bases at V and 1 base at J, with 15 bases between. The CDR3 reads CASSYGAAALSYEQYF. The CDR3 DNA follows: TGTGCCAGCAGTTACGGGGCGGCAGCTCTTTCCTACGAGCAGTACTTC.

The chain has TRBV4-3 and TRBJ1-4, with 9 bases that match TRBD1. CDR3 length equals 19 residues. CDR1 LGHNA and CDR2 YSLEER come from the germline V gene. Germline trimming cut 3 bases from V and 1 base from J; bases unmatched to any gene: 12. The CDR3 loop is CASSHYWEQGAQTNEKLFF. CDR3 in DNA: TGCGCCAGCAGCCACTATTGGGAACAGGGGGCACAAACTAATGAAAAACTGTTTTTT.

The genes are TRBV30 and TRBJ2-7, with 11 bases identical to TRBD2. This CDR3 region has 13 residues. CDR1 and CDR2 from the germline V gene are GTSNPN and SVGIG (reference sequence). Losses at the gene ends were 5 bases for V and 3 bases for J; bases not matched to a gene: 3. CDR3 in amino acids: CAWGGLAGYEQYF. The CDR3 nucleotides read TGTGCCTGGGGAGGACTAGCGGGCTACGAGCAGTACTTC.

This chain uses TRBV19 with TRBJ1-2; TRBD1 might be the D (6 bases). Looked up from germline, CDR1 is LNHDA and CDR2 is SQIVND (reference sequence). The CDR3 spans 16 residues. V was shortened by 1 base and J by 2 bases, with 14 bases between the two germline ends. The CDR3 here is CASSIASAGGNYGYTF. Written as DNA, the CDR3 is TGTGCCAGTAGTATAGCTTCGGCGGGGGGCAACTATGGCTACACCTTC. Drawing the rest from reference TRBV19 and TRBJ1-2, the complete variable domain is DGGITQSPKYLFRKEGQNVTLSCEQNLNHDAMYWYRQDPGQGLRLIYYSQIVNDFQKGDIAEGYSVSREKKESFPLTVTSAQKNPTAFYLCASSIASAGGNYGYTFGSGTRLTVV.

This chain joins TRBV5-4 and TRBJ1-2; D might be TRBD1 (6 bases). The length of the CDR3 is 13 residues. CDR1 SGHNT and CDR2 YYREEE come from the germline V gene (reference sequence). The V and J ends lost 4 bases and 2 bases respectively, with 9 bases between them. CDR3 amino acids: CASSGQGNYGYTF. The CDR3 DNA follows: TGTGCCAGCAGCGGTCAGGGGAACTATGGCTACACCTTC.

This clone was counted a single time. This chain links TRBV11-2 with TRBJ1-5; D is unresolved. CDR1 and CDR2 from the germline V gene are SGHAT and FQNNGV. Trimming left V 8 bases short and J 0 bases short, with 17 bases between. CDR3 size: 16 residues. The CDR3 is CASPLRESHSNQPQHF. The CDR3 nucleotides read TGTGCCAGCCCCCTCCGGGAGTCTCATAGCAATCAGCCCCAGCATTTT.

The CDR3 loop reads CATSDTPGVNQPQHF. The CDR3 nucleotides read TGTGCCACCAGCGACACACCAGGGGTAAATCAGCCCCAGCATTTT. The V gene is TRBV15, the J gene TRBJ1-5; D perhaps matches TRBD1 (6 bases). V was clipped by 5 bases and J by 4 bases, with 15 bases between them. This CDR3 is built from 15 residues. Germline CDR1 reads LNHNV; CDR2 reads YYDKDF (reference sequence). Based on the CDR3 plus reference TRBV15 and TRBJ1-5, the full variable domain is DAMVIQNPRYQVTQFGKPVTLSCSQTLNHNVMYWYQQKSSQAPKLLFHYYDKDFNNEADTPDNFQSRRPNTSFCFLDIRSPGLGDTAMYLCATSDTPGVNQPQHFGDGTRLSIL.

The genes are TRBV6-1 and TRBJ2-7, with 10 bases identical to TRBD1. CDR1 MNHNS and CDR2 SASEGT come from the germline V gene. The CDR3 spans 16 residues. Trimming at V came to 3 bases and at J to 5 bases, leaving 10 bases not matched to a gene. DNA for the CDR3: TGTGCCAGCAGTGACCAATCCGGGACAGGGGAGGACGAGCAGTACTTC. It codes for CASSDQSGTGEDEQYF.

This clone has just a few counts. The gene calls are TRBV4-1 and TRBJ2-7; 13 nucleotides match TRBD2. Germline V gene lookup returns CDR1 MGHRA and CDR2 YSYEKL. This CDR3 is built from 22 residues. V lost 0 bases to trimming and J lost 0 bases; unmatched junction nucleotides: 17. Here the CDR3 reads CASSQDRLLKLAGGMHSYEQYF. The CDR3 DNA follows: TGCGCCAGCAGCCAAGATCGACTCCTAAAACTAGCGGGGGGGATGCACTCCTACGAGCAGTACTTC.

The V and J genes are TRBV19 and TRBJ2-3; 11 bases fit TRBD1. The CDR3 runs to 13 residues. Germline CDR1 LNHDA, CDR2 SQIVND (reference sequence). The V gene end was trimmed by 5 bases and the J gene end by 6 bases; junction bases not matched to a gene: 1. CDR3 nucleotides: TGTGCCAGTAGTGGACAGGGGGCTGATACGCAGTATTTT. Translating gives CASSGQGADTQYF.

The chain combines TRBV28 with TRBJ2-1, with D hard to call. The CDR3 totals 15 residues. Trimming took off 5 bases at V and 5 bases at J, with 16 bases between the two ends. Germline CDR1 reads MDHEN; CDR2 reads SYDVKM. The CDR3 DNA reads as TGTGCCAGCAGTCCTCTAGAGGTGACCGACAATGAGCAGTTCTTC. It specifies CASSPLEVTDNEQFF.

The rearrangement links TRBV6-4 to TRBJ1-2, with a tentative D call TRBD1 (5 bases). The CDR3 runs to 12 residues. V was clipped by 6 bases and J by 4 bases, with 9 bases between them. The germline CDR1 and CDR2 sequences are MRHNA and SNTAGT. The CDR3 DNA reads as TGTGCCAGCAGGGGGCCAACCTATGGCTACACCTTC. Encoded protein: CASRGPTYGYTF.

This chain links TRBV19 with TRBJ1-5, with 9 bases matching TRBD1. The CDR3 runs to 16 residues. With V trimmed by 1 base and J by 7 bases, 8 bases remained unmatched. Germline V gene data show CDR1 as LNHDA and CDR2 as SQIVND (reference sequence). The CDR3: CASSIGWTGAEQPQHF. The CDR3 nucleotides are TGTGCCAGTAGTATAGGTTGGACAGGGGCGGAACAGCCCCAGCATTTT. Drawing the rest from reference TRBV19 and TRBJ1-5, the complete variable domain is DGGITQSPKYLFRKEGQNVTLSCEQNLNHDAMYWYRQDPGQGLRLIYYSQIVNDFQKGDIAEGYSVSREKKESFPLTVTSAQKNPTAFYLCASSIGWTGAEQPQHFGDGTRLSIL.

In the case of this clone: An end of the junction differs from the germline gene, which may be a read error. The V gene is TRBV5-4, the J gene TRBJ2-7, with TRBD2 matching over 10 bases. The CDR3 is made up of 16 amino acids. The germline gives CDR1 SGHNT, CDR2 YYREEE (reference sequence). The CDR3 DNA is TGTGCCAGCAGTTTGGGACGGACTAGCGGATCCTACGAGCAGTACTTC. It encodes CASSLGRTSGSYEQYF.

This clone occurred once. V and J are TRBV10-3 and TRBJ2-3, with 14 bases identical to TRBD2. This CDR3 has 18 residues. V lost 5 bases to trimming and J lost 4 bases; unmatched junction nucleotides: 11. Per the germline V gene, CDR1 is ENHRY and CDR2 is SYGVKD. The chain's CDR3 is CAISSTSGRAEIPDTQYF. The CDR3 DNA is TGTGCCATCAGTTCGACTAGCGGGAGGGCCGAGATCCCAGATACGCAGTATTTT.

This chain joins TRBV5-1 and TRBJ2-7, with TRBD1 matching over 7 bases. Trimming cost V 3 bases and J 4 bases; bases outside gene matches: 7. The CDR3 is 14 residues long. Per the germline V gene, CDR1 is SGHRS and CDR2 is YFSETQ. The CDR3 is CASSSPGQPYEQYF. CDR3 bases: TGCGCCAGCAGCTCCCCGGGACAGCCTTACGAGCAGTACTTC.